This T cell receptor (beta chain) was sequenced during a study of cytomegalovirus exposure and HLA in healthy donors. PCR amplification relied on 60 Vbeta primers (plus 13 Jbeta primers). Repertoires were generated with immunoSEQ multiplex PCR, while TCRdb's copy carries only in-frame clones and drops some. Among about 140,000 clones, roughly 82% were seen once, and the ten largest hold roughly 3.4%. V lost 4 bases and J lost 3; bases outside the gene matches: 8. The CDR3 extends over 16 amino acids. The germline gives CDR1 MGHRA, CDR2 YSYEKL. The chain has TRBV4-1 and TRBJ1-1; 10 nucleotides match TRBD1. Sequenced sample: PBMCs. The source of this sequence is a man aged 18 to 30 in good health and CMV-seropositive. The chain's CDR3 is CASSLAGTGEDTEAFF. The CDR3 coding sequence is TGCGCCAGCAGCCTTGCCGGGACAGGGGAGGACACTGAAGCTTTCTTT.